Given below is one TCR beta chain in context. Its specific antigen is unknown. No much larger clonotype is one base removed from it; base qualities were not supplied. Whole blood was collected in K2EDTA tubes by collaborating institutions according to the institutions' own protocols. For TCRbeta analysis, collaborators shipped samples in one of three forms: frozen whole blood, isolated PBMCs, or DNA extracted from either of those sample types. This sample is drawn from a study of blood T cell repertoires in COVID-19 (TCRdb year 2020). About the study as a whole: Collaborator samples came from the United States, Italy and Spain and covered acute and convalescent phases of COVID-19. The prospective study material was composed of cDNA or gDNA derived from T cells, B-cell-depleted T cells, or PBMCs. Subjects who had been exposed to COVID-19, were actively infected with it, or had recovered from it provided the deeply sampled blood TCRbeta repertoires that made up the dataset. The repertoires were made available in a free public database intended to serve as a resource for research on the immune response to SARS-CoV-2. The samples were drawn from two sources: the first 160 participants of the ongoing ImmuneRACE study, and approximately 1,300 subjects contributed by 6 global collaborators. A de-identified subject ID, COVID-19 status, age in years and sex were almost always included in the sample metadata. HLA class I and class II types, where available, came from metadata supplied by the sample provider rather than from assay-based typing. What the research found in general, with its limitations: Clinical and demographic metadata were provided uncurated, with the amount varying by source and participant.

TCRbeta CDR3 regions were amplified from genomic DNA by means of the immunoSEQ Assay, a bias-controlled multiplex PCR. As for the original processing: Within the assay, amplification of reference gene primers was used to estimate how many nucleated cells each sample contained. To quantify the absolute abundance of each unique TCRbeta CDR3 rearrangement, sequence reads were collapsed and filtered. For each sample, productive Simpson clonality was calculated as the square root of Simpson's diversity index over productive rearrangements. What TCRdb holds here is the immuneACCESS table cut down to in-frame rearrangements. Part of the clones is not present; checked against another copy, under half of the missing clones reflect an unresolved V gene, and the others are unexplained. V and J calls and clone size are copied from that table; D and trimming were computed from the DNA. This sample gives approximately 210,000 clones in total; 84% of them show up just once. The biggest ten clones account for 15% to 20% of the sample.

This TCR derives from a young man with active or convalescent COVID-19. The sample was peripheral blood.

The DNA reads TGTGCCATCAGTGCCGGGGGAGATACGCAGTATTTT. The translation is CAISAGGDTQYF. The chain uses TRBV10-3 and TRBJ2-3; D gene: possibly TRBD2, on 6 matching bases. V loses 4 bases of germline sequence and J loses 5 bases, and the interval between the two ends is 7 bases. Taken from cysteine to phenylalanine, the CDR3 has 12 residues. The retained sequence is limited to the CDR3, 36 bases, with the frame set at the first base. Looking up the germline V gene yields CDR1 ENHRY and CDR2 SYGVKD.